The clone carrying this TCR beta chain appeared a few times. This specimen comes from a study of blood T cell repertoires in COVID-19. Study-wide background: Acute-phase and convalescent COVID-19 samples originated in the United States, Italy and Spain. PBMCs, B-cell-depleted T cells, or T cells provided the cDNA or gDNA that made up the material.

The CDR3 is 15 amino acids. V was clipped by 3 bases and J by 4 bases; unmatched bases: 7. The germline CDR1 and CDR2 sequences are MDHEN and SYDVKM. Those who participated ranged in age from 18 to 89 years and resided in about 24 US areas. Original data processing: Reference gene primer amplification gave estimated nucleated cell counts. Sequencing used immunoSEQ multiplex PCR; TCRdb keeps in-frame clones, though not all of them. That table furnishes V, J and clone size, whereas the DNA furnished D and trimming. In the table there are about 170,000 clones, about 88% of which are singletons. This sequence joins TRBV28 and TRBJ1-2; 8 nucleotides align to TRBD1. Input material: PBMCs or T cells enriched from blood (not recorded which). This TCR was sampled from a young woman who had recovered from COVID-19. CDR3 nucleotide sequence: TGTGCCAGCAGTTTTCCCCAGGGGGCATTCTATGGCTACACCTTC. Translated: CASSFPQGAFYGYTF.